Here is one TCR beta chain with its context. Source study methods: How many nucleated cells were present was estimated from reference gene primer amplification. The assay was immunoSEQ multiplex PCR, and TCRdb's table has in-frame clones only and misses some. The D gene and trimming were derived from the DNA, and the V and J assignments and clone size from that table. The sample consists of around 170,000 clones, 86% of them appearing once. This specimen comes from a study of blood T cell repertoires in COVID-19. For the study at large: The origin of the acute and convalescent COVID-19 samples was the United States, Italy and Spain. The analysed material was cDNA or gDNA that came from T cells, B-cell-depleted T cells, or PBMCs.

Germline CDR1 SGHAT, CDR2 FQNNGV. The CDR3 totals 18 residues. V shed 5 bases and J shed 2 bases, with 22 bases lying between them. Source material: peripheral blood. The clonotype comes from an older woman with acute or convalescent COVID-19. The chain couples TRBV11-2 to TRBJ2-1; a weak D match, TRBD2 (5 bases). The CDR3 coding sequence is TGTGCCAGCAGCCAAGGTCTGGTCGGTCGGGGTCCCTACAATGAGCAGTTCTTC. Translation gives CASSQGLVGRGPYNEQFF. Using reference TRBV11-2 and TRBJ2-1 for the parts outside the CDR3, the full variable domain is EAGVAQSPRYKIIEKRQSVAFWCNPISGHATLYWYQQILGQGPKLLIQFQNNGVVDDSQLPKDRFSAERLKGVDSTLKIQPAKLEDSAVYLCASSQGLVGRGPYNEQFFGPGTRLTVL.